The 21 T cell receptor beta chains given below trace back to one sample, sequenced in a study of T cell responses to AZD1222 COVID-19 vaccine. Assay: immunoSEQ multiplex PCR; the TCRdb copy retains only in-frame clones and omits some. The sample has under 95,000 clones; roughly 89% are singletons. This specimen consisted of peripheral blood, obtained on day 0 of AZD1222 vaccination. The receptor source for this set is an adult in good health.

On this clone itself: Other DNA sequences from this sample encode an identical CDR3 as well. CDR3 DNA: TGTGCCAGCAGTTTCAGCGGGGGGTCCTACGAGCAGTACTTC. It yields the protein CASSFSGGSYEQYF. V gene TRBV27 combines with J gene TRBJ2-7, with 9 bases lining up with TRBD2. This CDR3 region has 14 residues. In germline, CDR1 is MNHEY, CDR2 SMNVEV (reference sequence). V lost 3 bases and J lost 1; bases outside the gene matches: 1.

The chain couples TRBV6-5 to TRBJ2-1; no clear D. Germline V gene lookup returns CDR1 MNHEY and CDR2 SVGAGI. Trimming removed 2 bases at V and 7 bases at J, with 15 bases between. The CDR3 has 15 residues. The CDR3 is CASSYGLVVGNEQFF. CDR3 DNA: TGTGCCAGCAGTTACGGGCTAGTCGTGGGGAATGAGCAGTTCTTC.

This clone has a handful of counts. V and J are TRBV6-5 and TRBJ2-3, with 10 bases aligning to TRBD1. The V segment lost 5 bases and the J segment 2 bases; nucleotides outside the gene matches: 4. CDR1 MNHEY and CDR2 SVGAGI come from the germline V gene. There are 15 residues in the CDR3. The CDR3 sequence is CASSTGTGDTDTQYF. CDR3 nucleotide sequence: TGTGCCAGCAGTACCGGGACAGGGGACACAGATACGCAGTATTTT.

The V and J genes are TRBV5-6 and TRBJ1-2; no clear D gene. CDR1 is SGHDT, CDR2 YYEEEE, per germline. This CDR3 spans 12 amino acids. Between the trimmed V and J ends, which lost 3 bases and 4 bases, there was a span of 7 bases. The CDR3 protein is CASSSNRYGYTF. CDR3 in DNA: TGTGCCAGCAGCTCGAACCGCTATGGCTACACCTTC.

This chain uses TRBV18 with TRBJ1-3, with a weak D call TRBD1 (5 bases). Trimming cost V 6 bases and J 1 base, with 10 bases left between them. CDR3 length: 14 residues. The germline V gene encodes CDR1 KGHSH and CDR2 LQKENI. The CDR3 loop is CASSRDPSGNTIYF. DNA for the CDR3: TGTGCCAGCTCCAGGGACCCTTCTGGAAACACCATATATTTT.

This clone has just one count. The V call is TRBV27, the J call TRBJ1-6; D is uncertain. Trimming removed 9 bases at V and 9 bases at J, with 21 bases between. The CDR3 extends over 15 amino acids. Germline CDR1 MNHEY, CDR2 SMNVEV (reference sequence). The CDR3 loop reads CARISASPVSSPLHF. The CDR3 DNA reads as TGTGCCAGAATATCGGCATCCCCGGTGAGTTCACCCCTCCACTTT.

By its share, this clone is medium-sized. The rearrangement links TRBV6-4 to TRBJ2-3, with 12 positions matching TRBD2. The CDR3 runs to 15 residues. CDR1 is MRHNA and CDR2 is SNTAGT in the germline V gene. Losses at the gene ends were 6 bases for V and 2 bases for J; bases not matched to a gene: 3. CDR3 nucleotide sequence: TGTGCCAGCAGCGCTAGCGGGGGGGCCACAGATACGCAGTATTTT. This translates into CASSASGGATDTQYF.

The chain joins TRBV15 to TRBJ1-5; tentatively, D is TRBD1 (5 bases). The CDR3 sequence is 15 residues long. Trimming removed 6 bases from V and 3 bases from J, with 15 bases in between. CDR1 is LNHNV, CDR2 YYDKDF, per germline (reference sequence). For the CDR3, the DNA is TGTGCCACCAGTAAACCCCGGGGGTACAATCAGCCCCAGCATTTT. This sequence encodes CATSKPRGYNQPQHF.

The J gene is TRBJ1-6, the V gene TRBV27; D is uncertain. The V gene lost 4 bases and the J gene lost 7 bases, with 14 bases spanning the gap. CDR1 MNHEY and CDR2 SMNVEV come from the germline V gene (reference sequence). The CDR3 has 15 amino acids. The CDR3 spells CASSSGRMANSPLHF. CDR3 bases: TGTGCCAGCAGTTCCGGTCGGATGGCGAATTCACCCCTCCACTTT.

V is TRBV29-1 and J is TRBJ2-2, with D perhaps TRBD1 (5 bases). V lost 7 bases and J 11 bases, leaving 11 bases between the germline ends. The germline gives CDR1 SQVTM, CDR2 ANQGSEA. The CDR3 spans 10 residues. CDR3 in amino acids: CSAGHLELFF. The CDR3 region has the DNA TGCAGCGCCGGACACTTAGAGCTGTTTTTT.

The chain employs TRBV7-2 and TRBJ1-5, with D tentatively TRBD1 (6 bases). CDR1 is SGHTA and CDR2 is FQGNSA in the germline V gene. Trimming stripped 1 base from V and 3 bases from J, with 13 bases between. The CDR3 is 16 amino acids. CDR3 amino acids: CASSLEQGGNNQPQHF. The CDR3 coding sequence is TGTGCCAGCAGCTTAGAACAGGGAGGAAACAATCAGCCCCAGCATTTT.

The chain couples TRBV9 to TRBJ2-7; the D is unclear. The CDR3 spans 13 residues. Germline V gene sequence: CDR1 SGDLS, CDR2 YYNGEE. Trimming pared 0 bases from V and 1 base from J, leaving 5 bases between. CDR3 sequence (DNA): TGTGCCAGCAGCGTAGGACCGTCCTACGAGCAGTACTTC. Translation: CASSVGPSYEQYF.

Only a few counts were recorded for this clone. V gene TRBV19 combines with J gene TRBJ1-5; a possible D gene is TRBD1 (6 bases). This CDR3 contains 16 residues. Trimming took off 3 bases at V and 6 bases at J, with 18 bases between the two ends. The germline CDR1 and CDR2 sequences are LNHDA and SQIVND (reference sequence). The CDR3 DNA is TGTGCCAGTAGTATGGGGGGGGCGTTTAAGGGTCAGCCCCAGCATTTT. It translates to CASSMGGAFKGQPQHF.

The chain combines TRBV2 with TRBJ2-1; D is unresolved. Per germline, CDR1 SNHLY and CDR2 FYNNEI. The CDR3 runs 10 residues. The V and J ends lost 5 bases and 5 bases respectively, with 1 base between them. The CDR3 region is CASSNNEQFF. CDR3 nucleotides: TGTGCCAGCAGTAACAATGAGCAGTTCTTC. Complete variable domain (other parts from reference TRBV2 and TRBJ2-1): EPEVTQTPSHQVTQMGQEVILRCVPISNHLYFYWYRQILGQKVEFLVSFYNNEISEKSEIFDDQFSVERPDGSNFTLKIRSTKLEDSAMYFCASSNNEQFFGPGTRLTVL.

As DNA, the CDR3 is TGTGCCAGCAAGCTCAGGGATGGTGGAGGAAACACCATATATTTT. Translated: CASKLRDGGGNTIYF. The rearrangement joins TRBV6-4 to TRBJ1-3; perhaps TRBD1 as D (5 bases). This CDR3 is 15 amino acids long. With 7 bases removed from V and 4 bases from J, the gap between germline ends came to 17 bases. Germline assignment: CDR1 MRHNA and CDR2 SNTAGT.

J is TRBJ2-2 and V is TRBV20-1; D unresolved. This CDR3 region has 12 residues. Deletions cut 3 bases from V and 4 bases from J, with 6 bases between. Germline V gene lookup returns CDR1 DFQATT and CDR2 SNEGSKA (reference sequence). The CDR3 DNA sequence: TGCAGTGCTAGTCGGCCCACCGGGGAGCTGTTTTTT. This sequence encodes CSASRPTGELFF.

The V and J genes are TRBV7-9 and TRBJ1-1, with D unclear. From germline, CDR1 is SEHNR and CDR2 FQNEAQ (reference sequence). V lost 4 bases to trimming and J lost 2 bases, with 8 bases between them. The CDR3 sequence is 13 residues long. CDR3 region: CASSWGINTEAFF. The CDR3, as DNA: TGTGCCAGCAGCTGGGGAATAAACACTGAAGCTTTCTTT.

This chain links TRBV2 with TRBJ2-2; 8 bases line up with TRBD2. From germline, CDR1 is SNHLY and CDR2 FYNNEI. This CDR3 contains 13 residues. V dropped 11 bases and J dropped 3; count of bases not matched to a gene: 5. In nucleotides, the CDR3 is TGTGCCCGGGGGGGGGCCCACACCGGGGAGCTGTTTTTT. Translation: CARGGAHTGELFF.

J is TRBJ1-2 and V is TRBV7-9, with 8 bases aligning to TRBD1. The V gene end was trimmed by 4 bases and the J gene end by 0 bases; junction bases not matched to a gene: 10. CDR3 length: 17 amino acids. CDR1 SEHNR and CDR2 FQNEAQ come from the germline V gene (reference sequence). CDR3 in DNA: TGTGCCAGCAGCTCGCCCCTGACAGGGGTTGCTAACTATGGCTACACCTTC. It is translated as CASSSPLTGVANYGYTF. The full variable domain, with the rest looked up from reference TRBV7-9 and TRBJ1-2, is DTGVSQNPRHKITKRGQNVTFRCDPISEHNRLYWYRQTLGQGPEFLTYFQNEAQLEKSRLLSDRFSAERPKGSFSTLEIQRTEQGDSAMYLCASSSPLTGVANYGYTFGSGTRLTVV.

This clone was counted between two and nine times. The rearrangement uses TRBV7-8 and TRBJ2-7; no clear D gene. Per germline, CDR1 SGHVS and CDR2 FQNEAQ. The CDR3 spans 13 residues. Trimming removed 5 bases at V and 3 bases at J, with 11 bases between. In DNA, the CDR3 is TGTGCCAGCAGCACCTCATGGCTCTACGAGCAGTACTTC. Residues: CASSTSWLYEQYF.

V gene TRBV6-6 combines with J gene TRBJ2-2; D is possibly TRBD2 (6 bases). The CDR3 covers 14 residues. The V end lost 6 bases, the J end lost 5 bases, and 13 bases lay between the germline ends. Looked up from germline, CDR1 is MNHNY and CDR2 is SVGAGI (reference sequence). CDR3 DNA: TGTGCCAGCAGATACCGGGACTTAACCGGGGAGCTGTTTTTT. Translating gives CASRYRDLTGELFF.